The clone carrying this TCR beta chain was recorded once. These data belong to a study of OX40 agonist ivuxolimab in advanced cancers. With V trimmed by 4 bases and J by 5 bases, 7 bases remained unmatched. CDR3 length equals 15 residues. CDR1 and CDR2 from the germline V gene are SGHTA and FQGTGA. Only in-frame clones appear in the TCRdb table, and some are missing; sequencing was by immunoSEQ multiplex PCR. The repertoire includes nearly 65,000 clones, around 90% of them detected once, and 4% to 4.5% sits in the top ten. The specimen comprised CD4+ or CD8+ T cells sorted from blood, sampled in a trial of the OX40 agonist ivuxolimab. This sequence originates from an adult with an advanced solid tumor such as melanoma, head and neck, liver or kidney cancer. This chain links TRBV7-3 with TRBJ2-7, with 11 bases lining up with TRBD1. The DNA for the CDR3 is TGTGCCAGCAGCTCCCTCGGGGGACAGGGGGACGAGCAGTACTTC. As protein: CASSSLGGQGDEQYF.